The 11 T cell receptor beta chains in this list originate from one sample, sequenced in a study of OX40 agonist ivuxolimab in advanced cancers. The repertoire was sequenced with immunoSEQ multiplex PCR; TCRdb's copy has only in-frame clones and lacks some. Here the sample spans around 62,000 clones, 75% to 85% being singletons. Material: CD4+ or CD8+ T cells sorted from blood, obtained in a trial of the OX40 agonist ivuxolimab. The receptors were sampled from an adult with an advanced solid tumor such as melanoma, head and neck, liver or kidney cancer.

The chain is built from TRBV19 and TRBJ2-2, with D possibly matching TRBD2 (5 bases). V was shortened by 3 bases and J by 2 bases, with 10 bases between the two germline ends. There are 15 residues in the CDR3. Germline CDR1 LNHDA, CDR2 SQIVND (reference sequence). In DNA, the CDR3 is TGTGCCAGTAGTATCCTACCGGGAAACACCGGGGAGCTGTTTTTT. Residues: CASSILPGNTGELFF.

The V gene is TRBV6-1, the J gene TRBJ1-5; a possible D gene is TRBD1 (6 bases). This CDR3 is 12 amino acids long. Germline assignment: CDR1 MNHNS and CDR2 SASEGT. The CDR3 region is CASGDFNQPQHF. The CDR3 DNA sequence: TGTGCTTCAGGGGATTTCAATCAGCCCCAGCATTTT.

This chain uses TRBV28 with TRBJ1-2; TRBD1 might be the D (6 bases). Germline V CDR1 and CDR2: MDHEN, SYDVKM. The CDR3 is 11 amino acids. The germline V and J ends were trimmed by 5 bases and 7 bases, with 8 bases remaining between them. The CDR3 DNA reads TGTGCCAGCAGTAGACAGGCTGGCTACACCTTC. Translating gives CASSRQAGYTF.

CDR3 region: CASSVDPLSNQPQHF. CDR3 DNA: TGTGCCAGCAGCGTAGATCCACTTAGCAATCAGCCCCAGCATTTT. The gene calls are TRBV9 and TRBJ1-5; D is unresolved. With 0 bases removed from V and 0 bases from J, the gap between germline ends came to 7 bases. Per the germline V gene, CDR1 is SGDLS and CDR2 is YYNGEE. This CDR3 region has 15 residues.

This chain uses TRBV5-4 with TRBJ2-7; the match to TRBD2 covers 12 bases. The CDR3 is 15 residues long. Germline assignment: CDR1 SGHNT and CDR2 YYREEE (reference sequence). Unmatched junction bases numbered 5, after V lost 6 bases and J lost 1 base. DNA of the CDR3: TGTGCCAGCACCCTAGCGGGGGGGGTGTCCTACGAGCAGTACTTC. It specifies CASTLAGGVSYEQYF.

This rearrangement joins TRBV29-1 to TRBJ2-4; TRBD1 agrees at 11 bases. V was pared by 8 bases and J by 7 bases, with 4 bases of the junction left unmatched. CDR3 length: 12 amino acids. Per germline, CDR1 SQVTM and CDR2 ANQGSEA. This CDR3 reads CSTWTGGNIQYF. CDR3 bases: TGCAGCACATGGACAGGGGGCAACATTCAGTACTTC.

The CDR3 here is CASSPGGQFSGNTIYF. The CDR3 coding sequence is TGTGCCAGCAGTCCCGGGGGACAGTTCTCTGGAAACACCATATATTTT. This chain links TRBV28 with TRBJ1-3, with 7 positions matching TRBD1. The germline V gene has CDR1 MDHEN and CDR2 SYDVKM. The junction had 7 bases not matched to a gene; V was cut back by 5 bases and J by 0 bases. CDR3 size: 16 residues.

Details on this clone: One end of the junction does not line up with germline, which may come from a read error. This chain uses TRBV10-3 with TRBJ1-4, with D uncertain. This CDR3 has 13 amino acids. Germline CDR1 ENHRY, CDR2 SYGVKD. The CDR3 sequence: CATSIDANEKLFF. CDR3 nucleotides: TGTGCCACCAGTATAGACGCTAATGAAAAACTGTTTTTT.

The rearrangement joins TRBV14 to TRBJ1-2; 9 bases agree with TRBD1. The CDR3 runs to 14 residues. V shed 2 bases, J shed 8 bases, and the junction held 6 bases outside the gene matches. Looked up from germline, CDR1 is SGHDN and CDR2 is FVKESK. Written as DNA, the CDR3 is TGTGCCAGCAGCCAAACGACAGGGGGAAACGGCTACACCTTC. The encoded protein is CASSQTTGGNGYTF.

The CDR3 DNA follows: TGTGCCAGCAGTGGAACTGGACTAGAATTAAGGGAGAGGGATACGCAGTATTTT. Translation gives CASSGTGLELRERDTQYF. V gene TRBV9 combines with J gene TRBJ2-3; 7 positions match TRBD2. This CDR3 spans 18 amino acids. V dropped 5 bases and J dropped 6; count of bases not matched to a gene: 21. Germline V gene lookup returns CDR1 SGDLS and CDR2 YYNGEE.

The chain couples TRBV7-2 to TRBJ1-1; 10 bases line up with TRBD1. Germline CDR1 SGHTA, CDR2 FQGNSA. Losses at the gene ends were 0 bases for V and 5 bases for J; bases not matched to a gene: 3. The CDR3 contains 15 residues. Here the CDR3 reads CASSLAPGQGTEAFF. The CDR3 region has the DNA TGTGCCAGCAGCTTAGCGCCGGGACAGGGGACTGAAGCTTTCTTT.